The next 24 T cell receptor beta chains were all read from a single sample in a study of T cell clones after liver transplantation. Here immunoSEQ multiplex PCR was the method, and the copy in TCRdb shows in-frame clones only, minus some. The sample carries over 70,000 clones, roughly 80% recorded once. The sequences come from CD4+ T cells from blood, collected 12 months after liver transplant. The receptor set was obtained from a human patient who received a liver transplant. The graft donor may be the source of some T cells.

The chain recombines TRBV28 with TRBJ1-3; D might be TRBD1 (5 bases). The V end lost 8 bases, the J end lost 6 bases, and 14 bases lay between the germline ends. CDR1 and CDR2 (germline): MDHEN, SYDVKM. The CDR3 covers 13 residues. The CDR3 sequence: CASCTSGVNTIYF. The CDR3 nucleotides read TGTGCCAGCTGTACTTCGGGGGTAAACACCATATATTTT.

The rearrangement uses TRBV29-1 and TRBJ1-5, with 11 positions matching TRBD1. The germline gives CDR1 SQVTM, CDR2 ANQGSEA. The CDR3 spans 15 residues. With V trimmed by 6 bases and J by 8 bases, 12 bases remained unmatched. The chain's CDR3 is CSVREGTGGTEPQHF. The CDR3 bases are TGCAGCGTCCGAGAAGGGACAGGGGGGACGGAGCCCCAGCATTTT.

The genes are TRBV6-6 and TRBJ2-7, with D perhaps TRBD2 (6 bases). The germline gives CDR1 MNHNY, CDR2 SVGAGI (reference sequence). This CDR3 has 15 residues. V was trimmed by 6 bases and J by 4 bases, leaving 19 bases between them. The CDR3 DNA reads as TGTGCCAGCAGCCCCATGGGGGGAGTGGGTTACGAGCAGTACTTC. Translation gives CASSPMGGVGYEQYF.

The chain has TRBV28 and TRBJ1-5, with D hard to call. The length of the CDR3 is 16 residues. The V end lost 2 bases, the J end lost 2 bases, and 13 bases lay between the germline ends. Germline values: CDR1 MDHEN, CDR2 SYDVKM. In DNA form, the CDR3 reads TGTGCCAGCAGTTTAGGCGGGGAGGGAGGCAATCAGCCCCAGCATTTT. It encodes CASSLGGEGGNQPQHF.

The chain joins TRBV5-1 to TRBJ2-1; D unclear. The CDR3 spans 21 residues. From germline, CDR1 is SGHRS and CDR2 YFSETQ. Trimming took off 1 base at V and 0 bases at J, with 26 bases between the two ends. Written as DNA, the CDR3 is TGCGCCAGCAGCTTGTCGGGTTATAGCCTCCGGGCCCCTAGCTCCTACAATGAGCAGTTCTTC. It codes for CASSLSGYSLRAPSSYNEQFF.

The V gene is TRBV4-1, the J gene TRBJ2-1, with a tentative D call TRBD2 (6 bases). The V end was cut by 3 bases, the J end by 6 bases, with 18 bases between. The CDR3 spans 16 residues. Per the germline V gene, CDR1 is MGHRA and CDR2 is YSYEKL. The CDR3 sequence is CASSQEGVGGGNEQFF. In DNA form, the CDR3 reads TGCGCCAGCAGCCAGGAAGGAGTGGGAGGCGGCAATGAGCAGTTCTTC.

The CDR3 sequence is CASSLTPSGSNLYEQYF. The DNA for the CDR3 is TGCGCCAGCAGCTTGACCCCTAGCGGGAGCAACCTCTACGAGCAGTACTTC. This sequence joins TRBV5-1 and TRBJ2-7; TRBD2 matches at 10 bases. Germline loops: CDR1 SGHRS, CDR2 YFSETQ. The CDR3 has 17 residues. With 1 base clipped from V and 3 bases from J, the junction kept 10 bases outside the gene matches. The complete variable domain, with remaining parts taken from reference TRBV5-1 and TRBJ2-7, reads KAGVTQTPRYLIKTRGQQVTLSCSPISGHRSVSWYQQTPGQGLQFLFEYFSETQRNKGNFPGRFSGRQFSNSRSEMNVSTLELGDSALYLCASSLTPSGSNLYEQYFGPGTRLTVT.

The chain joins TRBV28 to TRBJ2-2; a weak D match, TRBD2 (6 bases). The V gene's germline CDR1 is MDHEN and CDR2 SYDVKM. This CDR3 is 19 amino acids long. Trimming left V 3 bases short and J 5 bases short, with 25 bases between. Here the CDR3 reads CASSFPPGREAVNTGELFF. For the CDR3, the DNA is TGTGCCAGCAGTTTTCCCCCCGGCAGGGAGGCGGTTAATACCGGGGAGCTGTTTTTT.

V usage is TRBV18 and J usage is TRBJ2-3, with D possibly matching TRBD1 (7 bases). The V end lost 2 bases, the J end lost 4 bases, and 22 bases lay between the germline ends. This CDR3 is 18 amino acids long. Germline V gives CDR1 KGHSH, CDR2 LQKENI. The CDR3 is CASSPARRERQGSDTQYF. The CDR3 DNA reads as TGTGCCAGCTCACCAGCCCGGAGGGAGAGACAGGGTTCAGATACGCAGTATTTT.

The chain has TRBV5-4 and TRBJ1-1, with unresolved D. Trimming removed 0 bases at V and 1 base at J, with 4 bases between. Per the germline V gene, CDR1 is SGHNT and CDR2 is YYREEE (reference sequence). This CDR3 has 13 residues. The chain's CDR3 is CASSLGKNTEAFF. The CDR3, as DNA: TGTGCCAGCAGCTTGGGCAAGAACACTGAAGCTTTCTTT.

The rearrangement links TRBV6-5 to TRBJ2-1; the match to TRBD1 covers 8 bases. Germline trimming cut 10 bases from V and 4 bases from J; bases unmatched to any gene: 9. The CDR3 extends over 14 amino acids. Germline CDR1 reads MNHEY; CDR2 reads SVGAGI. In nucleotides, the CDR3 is TGTGCCACCTTCGGACAGGGAGATTACAATGAGCAGTTCTTC. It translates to CATFGQGDYNEQFF.

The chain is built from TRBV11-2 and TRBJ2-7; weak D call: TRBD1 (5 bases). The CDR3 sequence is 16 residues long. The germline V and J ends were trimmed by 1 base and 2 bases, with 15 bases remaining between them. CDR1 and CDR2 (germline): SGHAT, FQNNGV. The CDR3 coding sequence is TGTGCCAGCAGCTTAGTAGCAGGGCGGCAGCCCTACGAGCAGTACTTC. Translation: CASSLVAGRQPYEQYF. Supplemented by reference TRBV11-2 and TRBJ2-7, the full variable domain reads EAGVAQSPRYKIIEKRQSVAFWCNPISGHATLYWYQQILGQGPKLLIQFQNNGVVDDSQLPKDRFSAERLKGVDSTLKIQPAKLEDSAVYLCASSLVAGRQPYEQYFGPGTRLTVT.

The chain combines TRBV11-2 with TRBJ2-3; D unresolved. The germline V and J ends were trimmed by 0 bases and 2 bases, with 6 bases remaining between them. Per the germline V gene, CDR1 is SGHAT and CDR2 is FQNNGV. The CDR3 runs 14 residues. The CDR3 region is CASSLELFTDTQYF. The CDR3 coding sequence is TGTGCCAGCAGCTTAGAACTGTTCACAGATACGCAGTATTTT.

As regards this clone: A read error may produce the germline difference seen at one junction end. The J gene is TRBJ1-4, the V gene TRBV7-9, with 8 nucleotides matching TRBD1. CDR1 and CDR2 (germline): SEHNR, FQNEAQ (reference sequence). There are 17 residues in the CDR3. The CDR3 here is CASSFLRGQGTSEKLFF. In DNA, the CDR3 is TGTGCCAGCAGCTTCCTCCGAGGACAGGGAACTAGTGAAAAACTGTTTTTT. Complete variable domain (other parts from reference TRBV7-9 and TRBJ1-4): DTGVSQNPRHKITKRGQNVTFRCDPISEHNRLYWYRQTLGQGPEFLTYFQNEAQLEKSRLLSDRFSAERPKGSFSTLEIQRTEQGDSAMYLCASSFLRGQGTSEKLFFGSGTQLSVL.

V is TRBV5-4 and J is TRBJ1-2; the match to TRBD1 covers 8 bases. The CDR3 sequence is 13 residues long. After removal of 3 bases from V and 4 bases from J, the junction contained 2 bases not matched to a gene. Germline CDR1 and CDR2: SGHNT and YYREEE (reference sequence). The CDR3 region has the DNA TGTGCCAGCAGCTCCACAGGGGGCTATGGCTACACCTTC. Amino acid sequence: CASSSTGGYGYTF. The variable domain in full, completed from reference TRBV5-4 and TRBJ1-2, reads ETGVTQSPTHLIKTRGQQVTLRCSSQSGHNTVSWYQQALGQGPQFIFQYYREEENGRGNFPPRFSGLQFPNYSSELNVNALELDDSALYLCASSSTGGYGYTFGSGTRLTVV.

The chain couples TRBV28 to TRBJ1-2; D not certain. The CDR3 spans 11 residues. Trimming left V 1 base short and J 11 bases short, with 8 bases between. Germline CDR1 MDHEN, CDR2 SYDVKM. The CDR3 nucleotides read TGTGCCAGCAGTTTATCGCAACAATACACCTTC. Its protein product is CASSLSQQYTF.

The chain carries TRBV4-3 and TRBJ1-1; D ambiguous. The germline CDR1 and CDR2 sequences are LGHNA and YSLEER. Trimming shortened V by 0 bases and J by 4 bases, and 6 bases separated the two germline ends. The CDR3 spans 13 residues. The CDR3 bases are TGCGCCAGCAGCCAAGATCGGTCCACTGAAGCTTTCTTT. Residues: CASSQDRSTEAFF.

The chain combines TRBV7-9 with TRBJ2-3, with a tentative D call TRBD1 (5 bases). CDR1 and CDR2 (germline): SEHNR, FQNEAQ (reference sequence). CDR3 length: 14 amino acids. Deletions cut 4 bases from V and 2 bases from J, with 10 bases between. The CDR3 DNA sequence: TGTGCCAGCAGCTCAGACAGAACCACAGATACGCAGTATTTT. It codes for CASSSDRTTDTQYF.

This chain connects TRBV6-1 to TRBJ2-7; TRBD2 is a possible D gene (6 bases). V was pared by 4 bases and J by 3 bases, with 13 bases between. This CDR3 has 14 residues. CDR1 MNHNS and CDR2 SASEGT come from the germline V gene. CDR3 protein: CASSGGGTFYEQYF. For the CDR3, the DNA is TGTGCCAGCAGTGGTGGGGGGACCTTCTACGAGCAGTACTTC.

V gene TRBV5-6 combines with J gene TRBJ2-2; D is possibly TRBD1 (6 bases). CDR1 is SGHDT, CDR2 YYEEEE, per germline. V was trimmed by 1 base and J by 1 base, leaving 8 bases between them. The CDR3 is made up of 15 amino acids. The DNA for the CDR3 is TGTGCCAGCAGCTTGATACAGGGGAACACCGGGGAGCTGTTTTTT. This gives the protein CASSLIQGNTGELFF.

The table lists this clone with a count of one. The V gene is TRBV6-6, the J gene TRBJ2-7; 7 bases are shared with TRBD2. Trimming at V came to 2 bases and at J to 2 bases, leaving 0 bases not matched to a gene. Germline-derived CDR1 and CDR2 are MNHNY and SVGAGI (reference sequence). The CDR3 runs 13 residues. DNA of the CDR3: TGTGCCAGCAGTTACGCGGGGGCCTACGAGCAGTACTTC. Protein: CASSYAGAYEQYF.

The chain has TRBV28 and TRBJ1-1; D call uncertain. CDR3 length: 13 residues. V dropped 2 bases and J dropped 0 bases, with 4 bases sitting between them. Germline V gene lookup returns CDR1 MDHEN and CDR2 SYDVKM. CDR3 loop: CASSLPMNTEAFF. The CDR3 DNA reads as TGTGCCAGCAGTTTACCTATGAACACTGAAGCTTTCTTT.

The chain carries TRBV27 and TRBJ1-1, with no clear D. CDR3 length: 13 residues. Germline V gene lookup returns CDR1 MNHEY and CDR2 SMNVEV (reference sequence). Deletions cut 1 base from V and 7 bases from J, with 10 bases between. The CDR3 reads CASSLYPSFEAFF. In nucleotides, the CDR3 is TGTGCCAGCAGTTTATACCCGAGCTTTGAAGCTTTCTTT.

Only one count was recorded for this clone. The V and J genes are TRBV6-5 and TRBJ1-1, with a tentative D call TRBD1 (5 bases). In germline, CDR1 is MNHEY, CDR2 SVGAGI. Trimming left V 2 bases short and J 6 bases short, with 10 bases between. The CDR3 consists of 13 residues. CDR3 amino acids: CASSYPRVPEAFF. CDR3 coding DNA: TGTGCCAGCAGTTACCCCAGGGTTCCTGAAGCTTTCTTT.